This TCR beta chain was sequenced for a study of cytomegalovirus exposure and HLA in healthy donors. The CDR3 contains 15 residues. Trimming took 3 bases from V and 5 from J; bases not matched to a gene: 6. Per germline, CDR1 SGHDT and CDR2 YYEEEE. Amplification used 60 Vbeta primers and 13 Jbeta primers. Some clones are missing from TCRdb's copy, which holds only in-frame ones; the method was immunoSEQ multiplex PCR. Of 150,000 to 200,000 clones in the sample, approximately 71% were seen once. The rearrangement uses TRBV5-6 and TRBJ2-1; 9 bases fit TRBD1. Sequencing used PBMCs. This clonotype was obtained from a male donor in good health and CMV-seronegative. CDR3 DNA: TGTGCCAGCAGCTCGGGACAGGGCATCAACAATGAGCAGTTCTTC. Protein: CASSSGQGINNEQFF.